The rows below give T cell receptor beta chains drawn from one sample of a study of a mutant IDH1 vaccine in newly diagnosed glioma. The antigens of these receptors remain unknown. Data came from immunoSEQ multiplex PCR; TCRdb stores just in-frame clones and leaves some out. Of 60,000 to 65,000 clones in the sample, 80% to 85% were seen once. The source was PBMCs, collected from a glioma patient whose treatment included an IDH1 peptide vaccine. Receptors originate from a man aged 25-45 years with glioma. The CDR3 runs from the conserved cysteine through the conserved F or W. The D gene is left open where the match is weak. Not every row has a clone size; where given, it reads once, few, many or a size class.

j_call	v_call	clone_size	d_call	cdr3_aa	cdr3_nt
TRBJ2-7	TRBV5-1	-	TRBD2	CASSSPGLASNEQYF	TGCGCCAGCAGCTCACCGGGACTAGCGTCTAACGAGCAGTACTTC
TRBJ1-2	TRBV19	-	TRBD1	CASSIEGGSLRDYGYTF	TGTGCCAGTAGTATCGAAGGGGGCTCTCTTAGGGACTATGGCTACACCTTC
TRBJ2-5	TRBV19	few	-	CASRPNGGFGTQYF	TGTGCCAGTAGACCCAATGGGGGTTTCGGGACCCAGTACTTC
TRBJ2-7	TRBV5-1	-	TRBD1	CASSPGTGEYEQYF	TGCGCCAGCAGTCCCGGGACAGGGGAGTACGAGCAGTACTTC
TRBJ2-2	TRBV7-9	-	TRBD1	CASSSMTGGDTGELFF	TGTGCCAGCAGCTCAATGACAGGGGGGGACACCGGGGAGCTGTTTTTT
TRBJ2-7	TRBV7-9	-	-	CASSLLAGFSYEQYF	TGTGCCAGCAGCTTATTGGCAGGGTTCTCCTACGAGCAGTACTTC
TRBJ2-7	TRBV11-2	-	TRBD1	CASSSGTGRYEQYF	TGTGCCAGCAGTTCCGGGACAGGGAGGTACGAGCAGTACTTC
TRBJ1-1	TRBV18	-	-	CASSHTQTTPGAMNTEAFF	TGTGCCAGCTCACACACCCAGACTACTCCTGGTGCGATGAACACTGAAGCTTTCTTT
TRBJ1-2	TRBV4-1	-	TRBD1	CASSHWTGYGYTF	TGCGCCAGCAGCCACTGGACAGGCTATGGCTACACCTTC
TRBJ1-2	TRBV5-1	few	TRBD1	CASSPGTGNGYTF	TGCGCCAGCAGCCCCGGGACAGGGAATGGCTACACCTTC
TRBJ1-2	TRBV2	-	TRBD1	CASSAGTANYGYTF	TGTGCCAGCAGTGCCGGGACAGCCAACTATGGCTACACCTTC
TRBJ1-1	TRBV5-4	-	-	CASSLVPGREAFF	TGTGCCAGCAGCTTGGTTCCAGGTCGAGAAGCTTTCTTT
TRBJ2-3	TRBV6-4	medium-sized	-	CASKEQGTDTQYF	TGTGCCAGCAAAGAACAGGGCACAGATACGCAGTATTTT
TRBJ1-1	TRBV7-8	-	-	CASSSKGLGTEAFF	TGTGCCAGCAGCTCGAAGGGCCTGGGCACTGAAGCTTTCTTT
TRBJ1-2	TRBV5-6	-	-	CASSRVRGELYYGYTF	TGTGCCAGCAGCCGTGTAAGGGGAGAGCTCTACTATGGCTACACCTTC
TRBJ2-1	TRBV10-1	-	TRBD2	CASSEPYSGGEQFF	TGCGCCAGCAGTGAGCCGTATAGCGGGGGAGAGCAGTTCTTC
TRBJ2-7	TRBV6-5	-	TRBD1	CASRATGQVSYEQYF	TGTGCCAGCAGGGCCACCGGACAGGTCTCCTACGAGCAGTACTTC
TRBJ1-4	TRBV6-1	-	-	CASSERPGGPVMFF	TGTGCCAGCAGTGAAAGGCCAGGAGGGCCGGTCATGTTTTTT
TRBJ1-1	TRBV28	-	-	CASSFGGGTEAFF	TGTGCCAGCAGTTTCGGGGGTGGCACTGAAGCTTTCTTT
TRBJ1-1	TRBV25-1	-	-	CASSESFGGTEAFF	TGTGCCAGCAGTGAATCGTTTGGGGGCACTGAAGCTTTCTTT
TRBJ2-7	TRBV5-1	-	TRBD1	CASSEDRVEQYF	TGCGCCAGCAGCGAGGACAGGGTCGAGCAGTACTTC
TRBJ2-5	TRBV5-4	-	-	CASSLYSSPGTQYF	TGTGCCAGCAGCTTGTATTCCAGCCCCGGGACCCAGTACTTC
TRBJ2-1	TRBV6-6	-	-	CASSAQTQDLQQFF	TGTGCCAGCAGTGCCCAGACTCAGGATTTACAGCAGTTCTTC
TRBJ2-7	TRBV6-4	-	TRBD1	CASSPGTGFNEQYF	TGTGCCAGCAGTCCTGGGACAGGGTTCAACGAGCAGTACTTC
TRBJ1-1	TRBV19	-	TRBD1	CASSMWDRTNTEAFF	TGTGCCAGTAGTATGTGGGACAGAACGAACACTGAAGCTTTCTTT
TRBJ2-7	TRBV6-5	-	-	CASSYGGTNYEQYF	TGTGCCAGCAGTTACGGTGGGACAAACTACGAGCAGTACTTC
TRBJ1-6	TRBV19	-	TRBD1	CATRRGQYNSPLHF	TGTGCCACTCGGCGGGGACAGTATAATTCACCCCTCCACTTT
TRBJ2-2	TRBV7-6	-	TRBD1	CASSPRGTGGIAGELFF	TGTGCCAGCAGCCCAAGAGGGACAGGGGGCATCGCCGGGGAGCTGTTTTTT
TRBJ1-6	TRBV28	-	-	CASSLFFGLFSPLHF	TGTGCCAGCAGTTTATTCTTCGGACTTTTTTCACCCCTCCACTTT
TRBJ1-2	TRBV11-2	-	-	CASSPLWGIPYGYTF	TGTGCCAGCAGCCCTCTGTGGGGGATACCCTATGGCTACACCTTC
TRBJ1-3	TRBV2	once	-	CASRPQDSGNTIYF	TGTGCCAGCAGGCCCCAGGACTCTGGAAACACCATATATTTT
TRBJ1-3	TRBV14	few	-	CASSQGGVSGNTIYF	TGTGCCAGCAGCCAAGGAGGGGTCTCTGGAAACACCATATATTTT
TRBJ1-2	TRBV9	once	-	CASSPRTAWGYGYTF	TGTGCCAGCAGCCCAAGGACAGCTTGGGGCTATGGCTACACCTTC
TRBJ1-1	TRBV5-1	-	-	CASSVSTDTEAFF	TGCGCCAGCAGCGTCTCCACGGACACTGAAGCTTTCTTT
TRBJ2-2	TRBV6-1	-	-	CASDQFGWGTGELFF	TGTGCCAGCGATCAGTTTGGGTGGGGCACCGGGGAGCTGTTTTTT
TRBJ2-3	TRBV6-6	-	TRBD1	CASSYSDRAVDTQYF	TGTGCCAGCAGTTACTCGGACAGGGCGGTGGATACGCAGTATTTT
TRBJ1-4	TRBV11-2	once	-	CASSFDPSAVKLFF	TGTGCCAGCAGCTTTGACCCCTCCGCGGTAAAACTGTTTTTT
TRBJ1-1	TRBV5-1	-	-	CASTPGPGLNTEAFF	TGCGCCAGCACCCCCGGACCGGGACTGAACACTGAAGCTTTCTTT
TRBJ1-4	TRBV30	-	-	CAWSVRQGVGKLFF	TGTGCCTGGAGTGTTCGGCAGGGCGTTGGAAAACTGTTTTTT
TRBJ2-7	TRBV28	-	-	CASSLVQLEEQYF	TGTGCCAGCAGTTTAGTCCAACTGGAGGAGCAGTACTTC
TRBJ1-2	TRBV5-4	-	-	CASSVTGRYGYTF	TGTGCCAGCAGCGTGACTGGCCGCTATGGCTACACCTTC
TRBJ1-6	TRBV11-2	-	-	CASSFRRSSYNSPLHF	TGTGCCAGCAGCTTCAGACGGAGCTCCTATAATTCACCCCTCCACTTT
TRBJ2-5	TRBV5-4	-	-	CASSPSIRSAGETQYF	TGTGCCAGCAGCCCTAGCATTAGGAGCGCGGGGGAGACCCAGTACTTC
TRBJ1-5	TRBV5-6	-	TRBD1	CASSLGQGSNQPQHF	TGTGCCAGCAGCTTGGGACAGGGTAGCAATCAGCCCCAGCATTTT
TRBJ2-1	TRBV5-4	-	TRBD1	CASSLEGASYNEQFF	TGTGCCAGCAGCTTGGAGGGGGCCTCCTACAATGAGCAGTTCTTC
TRBJ2-1	TRBV30	-	-	CAWSVNEQFF	TGTGCCTGGAGTGTAAATGAGCAGTTCTTC
TRBJ2-7	TRBV9	-	-	CASSRNPWEQYF	TGTGCCAGCAGCCGCAATCCGTGGGAGCAGTACTTC
TRBJ1-4	TRBV5-1	-	TRBD1	CASSFDREKEKLFF	TGCGCCAGCAGCTTTGACAGGGAGAAAGAAAAACTGTTTTTT
TRBJ2-7	TRBV6-1	-	TRBD1	CASSRTGSYEQYF	TGTGCCAGCAGTAGGACAGGTTCGTACGAGCAGTACTTC
TRBJ1-2	TRBV6-5	-	-	CASSSRGQLIYGYTF	TGTGCCAGCAGTTCAAGAGGGCAACTCATCTATGGCTACACCTTC